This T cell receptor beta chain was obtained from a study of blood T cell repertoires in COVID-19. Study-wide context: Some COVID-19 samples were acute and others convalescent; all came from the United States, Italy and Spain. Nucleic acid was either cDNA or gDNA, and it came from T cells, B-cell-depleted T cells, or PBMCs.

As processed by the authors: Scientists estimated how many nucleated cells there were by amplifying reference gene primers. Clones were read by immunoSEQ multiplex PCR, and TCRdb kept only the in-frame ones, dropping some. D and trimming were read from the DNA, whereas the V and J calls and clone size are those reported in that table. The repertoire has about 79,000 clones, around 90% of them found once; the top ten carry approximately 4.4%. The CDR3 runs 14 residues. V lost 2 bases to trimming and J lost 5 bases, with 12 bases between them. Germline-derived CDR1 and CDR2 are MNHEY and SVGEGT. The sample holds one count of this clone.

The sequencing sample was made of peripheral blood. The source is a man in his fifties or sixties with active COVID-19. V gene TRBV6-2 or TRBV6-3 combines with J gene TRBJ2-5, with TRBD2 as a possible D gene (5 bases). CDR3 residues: CASSYPQSGETQYF. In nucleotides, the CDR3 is TGTGCCAGCAGTTACCCGCAGTCGGGGGAGACCCAGTACTTC.